This TCR beta chain was observed in a study of blood T cell repertoires in COVID-19 (dated by TCRdb to about 2020). Study-wide context: The collaborator samples originated in the United States, Italy and Spain and spanned the acute and convalescent phases of COVID-19. The dataset comprised deeply sampled blood TCRbeta repertoires from subjects exposed to, actively infected with, or recovered from COVID-19. Where available, HLA class I and class II types were obtained from metadata supplied by the sample provider rather than from assay-based typing. Nearly every sample came with metadata listing a de-identified subject ID, COVID-19 status, age in years and sex. The samples were drawn from the first 160 participants of the ongoing ImmuneRACE study and from some 1,300 subjects provided by 6 global collaborators. The material from the prospective study consisted of cDNA or gDNA derived from T cells, B-cell-depleted T cells, or PBMCs. A freely available public database, intended as a resource for researchers studying the immune response to SARS-CoV-2, is where the repertoires were released. What the authors observed across the whole study: How much clinical and demographic metadata was included differed by source and by participant, and the metadata was provided uncurated.

TCRbeta CDR3 regions were amplified from genomic DNA by means of the immunoSEQ Assay, a bias-controlled multiplex PCR. Turning to the authors' computational methods: The number of nucleated cells in each sample was estimated from the amplification of reference gene primers within the assay. Sequence reads were collapsed and filtered to measure the absolute abundance of every unique TCRbeta CDR3 rearrangement. For each sample, productive Simpson clonality was calculated by taking the square root of Simpson's diversity index across productive rearrangements. Sourced from immuneACCESS, this table was stored by TCRdb with only in-frame sequences that have V and J called. A share of the clones is absent; for the studies checked, an unresolved V gene accounts for under half, and the remainder has no known explanation. That table furnishes V, J and clone size, whereas the DNA furnished D and trimming. In this sample the table shows about 200,000 clones, 83% of which occur a single time. Under 3% of the sample lies in the top ten.

For this clone: This clone's antigen is unknown. Per-nucleotide qualities are absent, and no much larger clonotype sits a single base away.

The collaborating institutions used their own protocols to collect whole blood in K2EDTA tubes. Collaborator samples were shipped for TCRbeta analysis as frozen whole blood, isolated PBMCs, or DNA extracted from either sample type. From its cysteine to its phenylalanine, the CDR3 spans 15 amino acids. CDR3 DNA only is kept here, 45 bases in frame from base 1. CDR1 KGHSH and CDR2 LQKENI were looked up in the germline V gene. V lost 2 bases and J lost 3 bases; the stretch between them is 13 bases long. This clonotype was sampled from a woman in her thirties or forties with active or convalescent COVID-19. This receptor chain uses TRBV18 and TRBJ1-2; a tentative D match to TRBD1 spans 6 bases. The sample taken for sequencing was peripheral blood. The CDR3 protein sequence reads: CASSPEDSPYYGYTF. The DNA sequence is given as TGTGCCAGCTCACCAGAGGACAGCCCTTACTATGGCTACACCTTC.